Presented here are 26 T cell receptor beta chains from one specimen sequenced in a study of identical twins. One entry per CDR3 protein results from TCRdb running MiXCR on the 5' RACE reads. The sample records around 370,000 distinct CDR3 sequences, approximately 8.7% being singletons. The sample taken for sequencing was naive T cells sorted from blood. The receptors were gathered from a woman in her forties or fifties in good health.

A few counts support this clonotype. This chain connects TRBV11-3 to TRBJ2-5; the D is unclear. V was trimmed by 3 bases and J by 2 bases, leaving 7 bases between them. Germline CDR1 reads SGHNT; CDR2 reads YENEEA. The CDR3 spans 13 residues. CDR3 residues: CASSFSRQETQYF. In DNA, the CDR3 is TGTGCCAGCAGCTTTAGCCGACAAGAGACCCAGTACTTC.

This rearrangement joins TRBV20-1 to TRBJ2-7; tentatively, D is TRBD1 (6 bases). This CDR3 has 12 residues. Germline-derived CDR1 and CDR2 are DFQATT and SNEGSKA (reference sequence). The V end lost 6 bases, the J end lost 5 bases, and 14 bases lay between the germline ends. In nucleotides, the CDR3 is TGCAGTGCCAGCGGACAGATGCACGAGCAGTACGTC. Translated: CSASGQMHEQYV.

This clonotype came up a few times. The rearrangement links TRBV10-3 to TRBJ2-5; 9 bases agree with TRBD2. J lost 4 bases, V lost 6 bases, and 12 bases had no gene match. This CDR3 is built from 16 residues. The germline V gene encodes CDR1 ENHRY and CDR2 SYGVKD. The CDR3 sequence: CAIRGGTSLLGETQYF. The CDR3, as DNA: TGTGCCATCAGAGGGGGGACTAGCCTCTTAGGAGAGACCCAGTACTTC.

This clonotype appeared many times. The genes are TRBV4-1 and TRBJ1-1; D is undetermined. The CDR3 is 15 residues long. Between the trimmed V and J ends, which lost 4 bases and 4 bases, there was a span of 16 bases. Germline CDR1 and CDR2: MGHRA and YSYEKL. The CDR3 loop reads CASSPYDISSTEAFF. DNA for the CDR3: TGCGCCAGCAGCCCCTACGACATCAGTAGCACTGAAGCTTTCTTT.

This clonotype has more than one count but fewer than ten. The gene calls are TRBV27 and TRBJ2-2; 9 bases fit TRBD2. The CDR3 extends over 19 amino acids. From germline, CDR1 is MNHEY and CDR2 SMNVEV (reference sequence). V dropped 3 bases and J dropped 0; count of bases not matched to a gene: 11. The CDR3 reads CASSFPPPTSGANTGELFF. CDR3 DNA sequence: TGTGCCAGCAGTTTTCCTCCCCCGACTAGCGGCGCGAACACCGGGGAGCTGTTTTTT.

This clonotype was observed at least ten times. The gene calls are TRBV3-1 and TRBJ2-3; a possible D gene is TRBD2 (5 bases). Trimming removed 1 base at V and 6 bases at J, with 5 bases between. The V gene's germline CDR1 is LGHDT and CDR2 YNNKEL (reference sequence). The length of the CDR3 is 12 residues. The CDR3 protein is CASSQGGDTQYF. CDR3 DNA: TGTGCCAGCAGCCAAGGAGGGGATACGCAGTATTTT.

This clonotype has a single count. The chain joins TRBV25-1 to TRBJ2-5; the match to TRBD2 covers 11 bases. Germline CDR1 and CDR2: MGHDK and SYGVNS. Trimming removed 6 bases from V and 1 base from J; junction bases left unmatched: 13. There are 18 residues in the CDR3. CDR3 in DNA: TGTGCCAGCAGCTCCCTGGCCCCTAGCGGGAGGTTCCAAGAGACCCAGTACTTC. It translates to CASSSLAPSGRFQETQYF.

This clonotype appeared a few times. The rearrangement joins TRBV20-1 to TRBJ1-5, with D unresolved. Germline values: CDR1 DFQATT, CDR2 SNEGSKA (reference sequence). The ends were cut back, 6 bases at V and 0 bases at J, with 6 bases in the middle. This CDR3 has 12 amino acids. CDR3 nucleotides: TGCAGTGCCGGATATAGCAATCAGCCCCAGCATTTT. Protein: CSAGYSNQPQHF.

The table lists this clonotype with a few counts. The chain combines TRBV12-3 or TRBV12-4 with TRBJ2-5, with 9 bases fitting TRBD1. The CDR3 sequence is 15 residues long. V lost 3 bases and J lost 5; bases outside the gene matches: 7. The CDR3 region has the DNA TGTGCCAGCAGTTTCTTCACAGGGGGCGAGGAGACCCAGTACTTC. This gives the protein CASSFFTGGEETQYF.

This clonotype was seen at least ten times. V gene TRBV5-6 combines with J gene TRBJ2-2; 7 positions match TRBD2. Germline V lookup: CDR1 SGHDT, CDR2 YYEEEE. The CDR3 runs 15 residues. V shed 0 bases and J 5 bases; nucleotides not matched to a gene: 4. CDR3 sequence (DNA): TGTGCCAGCAGCTTGGTCGGGACTAATACCGGGGAGCTGTTTTTT. Its translation is CASSLVGTNTGELFF.

The rearrangement uses TRBV20-1 and TRBJ2-7; D unclear. Trimming took 1 base from V and 3 from J, leaving 19 bases between them. CDR3 length: 16 residues. Per germline, CDR1 DFQATT and CDR2 SNEGSKA (reference sequence). CDR3 nucleotides: TGCAGTGCTAGAGCAAACCCCCCAACCCAAAACTACGAGCAGTACGTC. Translation: CSARANPPTQNYEQYV.

The rearrangement uses TRBV7-8 and TRBJ2-7; no clear D. The germline V gene has CDR1 SGHVS and CDR2 FQNEAQ. CDR3 length equals 14 residues. V lost 2 bases and J 6 bases, leaving 14 bases between the germline ends. The CDR3 nucleotides are TGTGCCAGCAGCTTAATAGGCTCGCTAGGCGAGCAGTACTTC. Translating it yields CASSLIGSLGEQYF.

This clonotype was counted at least ten times. The chain couples TRBV5-1 to TRBJ2-7, with a weak D call TRBD2 (6 bases). The V and J ends lost 0 bases and 5 bases respectively, with 12 bases between them. The CDR3 contains 14 residues. CDR1 SGHRS and CDR2 YFSETQ come from the germline V gene. CDR3 sequence reads: CASSLGYRRDEQYF. In DNA form, the CDR3 reads TGCGCCAGCAGCTTGGGCTATCGGAGGGACGAGCAGTACTTC. The full variable domain, rest sourced from reference TRBV5-1 and TRBJ2-7, is KAGVTQTPRYLIKTRGQQVTLSCSPISGHRSVSWYQQTPGQGLQFLFEYFSETQRNKGNFPGRFSGRQFSNSRSEMNVSTLELGDSALYLCASSLGYRRDEQYFGPGTRLTVT.

The CDR3, as DNA: TGTGCCAGTAGTATGCCGACAGGCCTCAATGAAAAACTGTTTTTT. Amino acids: CASSMPTGLNEKLFF. The J gene is TRBJ1-4, the V gene TRBV19, with a weak D call TRBD1 (6 bases). V was shortened by 3 bases and J by 5 bases, with 13 bases between the two germline ends. CDR3 size: 15 residues. Germline V gene sequence: CDR1 LNHDA, CDR2 SQIVND (reference sequence).

This clonotype was picked up many times. V usage is TRBV20-1 and J usage is TRBJ2-5; D gene unclear. This CDR3 spans 13 amino acids. Germline loops: CDR1 DFQATT, CDR2 SNEGSKA (reference sequence). Deletions cut 4 bases from V and 2 bases from J, with 11 bases between. The CDR3 sequence is CSAIRRLQETQYF. The CDR3 nucleotides are TGCAGTGCTATCAGAAGGTTACAAGAGACCCAGTACTTC.

This clonotype has only a few counts. The chain links TRBV7-7 to TRBJ2-5; 10 positions agree with TRBD2. J gave up 2 bases and V 4 bases, and 7 bases lay outside the gene matches. The V gene's germline CDR1 is SSHAT and CDR2 FNYEAQ (reference sequence). This CDR3 comprises 16 residues. CDR3 DNA: TGTGCCAGCAGCTCAAGACTAGCGGGCGGACAAGAGACCCAGTACTTC. This sequence encodes CASSSRLAGGQETQYF.

This clonotype was seen ten or more times. The chain has TRBV5-1 and TRBJ2-2; the match to TRBD1 covers 7 bases. Germline-derived CDR1 and CDR2 are SGHRS and YFSETQ. V lost 0 bases, J lost 3 bases, and 2 bases stayed unmatched. The CDR3 spans 15 residues. Here the CDR3 reads CASSLEGTDTGELFF. In nucleotides, the CDR3 is TGCGCCAGCAGCTTGGAGGGGACAGACACCGGGGAGCTGTTTTTT.

There are a few counts of this clonotype. The chain employs TRBV4-1 and TRBJ2-5; D is perhaps TRBD1 or TRBD2 (6 bases each). The germline CDR1 and CDR2 sequences are MGHRA and YSYEKL. This CDR3 has 15 amino acids. V was trimmed by 1 base and J by 5 bases, leaving 14 bases between them. The CDR3 nucleotides read TGCGCCAGCAGCCAAGTCGGGGGCGGGGAGGAGACCCAGTACTTC. Translating it yields CASSQVGGGEETQYF.

The V call is TRBV6-6, the J call TRBJ1-2; TRBD1 is a possible D gene (5 bases). The CDR3 extends over 12 amino acids. CDR1 and CDR2 from the germline V gene are MNHNY and SVGAGI (reference sequence). V was clipped by 7 bases and J by 4 bases, with 10 bases between them. In DNA form, the CDR3 reads TGTGCCAGCAATACCGACAGCTATGGCTACACCTTC. Protein sequence: CASNTDSYGYTF.

This clonotype appeared a few times. The rearrangement joins TRBV12-3 or TRBV12-4 to TRBJ2-3; 8 nucleotides line up with TRBD2. The CDR3 runs to 17 residues. J lost 3 bases, V lost 2 bases, and 10 bases had no gene match. The CDR3 sequence: CASSLRTGGRRTDTQYF. DNA of the CDR3: TGTGCCAGCAGTTTAAGAACGGGAGGGAGAAGAACAGATACGCAGTATTTT.

This clonotype showed up many times. The gene calls are TRBV20-1 and TRBJ2-1, with D possibly being TRBD1 (6 bases). The CDR3 totals 15 residues. CDR1 is DFQATT, CDR2 SNEGSKA, per germline (reference sequence). V lost 2 bases and J lost 5, with 16 bases in between. The CDR3, as DNA: TGCAGTGCTAGATGGGGGCTAGCACAGAACAATGAGCAGTTCTTC. Translating it yields CSARWGLAQNNEQFF.

This clonotype was counted only a few times. V is TRBV4-1 and J is TRBJ2-1; 8 nucleotides align to TRBD1. Losses at the gene ends were 0 bases for V and 6 bases for J; bases not matched to a gene: 7. This CDR3 comprises 16 residues. From germline, CDR1 is MGHRA and CDR2 YSYEKL. CDR3 nucleotides: TGCGCCAGCAGCCAAGACGAAACAGGGGGTATCAATGAGCAGTTCTTC. Encoded protein: CASSQDETGGINEQFF.

This clonotype was recorded many times. V and J are TRBV11-2 and TRBJ1-1, with 9 nucleotides matching TRBD1. Trimming at V came to 5 bases and at J to 10 bases, leaving 8 bases not matched to a gene. Germline V lookup: CDR1 SGHAT, CDR2 FQNNGV. This CDR3 is built from 13 residues. In DNA form, the CDR3 reads TGTGCCAGCAGCCTGGGGACAGGGAGGTCAGCTTTCTTT. Protein: CASSLGTGRSAFF.

At least ten counts were recorded for this clonotype. V and J are TRBV12-3 or TRBV12-4 and TRBJ1-2; weak D call: TRBD1 (5 bases). The CDR3 is 12 residues long. V was clipped by 7 bases and J by 6 bases, with 12 bases between them. The chain's CDR3 is CASTQDIHGYTF. CDR3 DNA sequence: TGTGCCAGCACCCAGGACATCCATGGCTACACCTTC.

The chain has TRBV2 and TRBJ1-6; no firm D call. Trimming shortened V by 3 bases and J by 5 bases, and 2 bases separated the two germline ends. Germline CDR1 reads SNHLY; CDR2 reads FYNNEI. CDR3 length: 12 amino acids. CDR3 in DNA: TGTGCCAGCAGTGACCATAATTCACCCCTCCACTTT. Encoded protein: CASSDHNSPLHF.

The gene calls are TRBV11-2 and TRBJ2-7; 8 bases fit TRBD2. The V segment lost 1 base and the J segment 3 bases; nucleotides outside the gene matches: 5. This CDR3 has 15 residues. Per the germline V gene, CDR1 is SGHAT and CDR2 is FQNNGV. The CDR3 DNA sequence: TGTGCCAGCAGCTTAGGAGCGGGAGTTTACTACGAGCAGTACTTC. Amino acid sequence: CASSLGAGVYYEQYF.